A single sample is the source of the 17 T cell receptor beta chains below, sequenced in a study of T cells in Graves' hyperthyroidism and ophthalmopathy. The investigators amplified TCR beta CDR3 regions from RNA transcripts. HTBI primers drove first-round RT-PCR of the TCR CDR3. A single record per CDR3 protein comes from TCRdb applying MiXCR to the multiplex PCR reads. Of about 570,000 distinct CDR3 sequences in the sample, 46% are singletons; the top ten hold 15% to 20%. The specimen sequenced was peripheral blood or thyroid tissue (not recorded which). Source of these receptors: an adult woman with Graves' disease, either hyperthyroidism or ophthalmopathy (not recorded which).

The CDR3 DNA reads as TGTGCCAGCAGCCCACAGGGGACTACAACAGATACGCAGTATTTT. Amino acids: CASSPQGTTTDTQYF. V usage is TRBV7-9 and J usage is TRBJ2-3; the D call may be TRBD1 or TRBD2 (7 bases each). Trimming shortened V by 5 bases and J by 3 bases, and 15 bases separated the two germline ends. CDR3 length: 15 residues. Germline CDR1 reads SEHNR; CDR2 reads FQNEAQ (reference sequence). Combining the CDR3 with reference TRBV7-9 and TRBJ2-3 gives the whole variable domain DTGVSQNPRHKITKRGQNVTFRCDPISEHNRLYWYRQTLGQGPEFLTYFQNEAQLEKSRLLSDRFSAERPKGSFSTLEIQRTEQGDSAMYLCASSPQGTTTDTQYFGPGTRLTVL.

This rearrangement joins TRBV12-3 or TRBV12-4 to TRBJ1-1; no firm D call. The CDR3 has 11 amino acids. The V gene lost 3 bases and the J gene lost 10 bases, with 9 bases spanning the gap. The CDR3, as DNA: TGTGCCAGCAGTTTGGGAGGGCGAGCTTTCTTT. This codes for CASSLGGRAFF.

The count of this clonotype is one. The CDR3 sequence: CASSGSEIRQPLHF. Here the CDR3 DNA reads TGTGCCAGCAGTGGAAGCGAGATTAGGCAGCCCCTCCACTTT. This rearrangement joins TRBV2 to TRBJ1-6, with D unresolved. Trimming cost V 4 bases and J 13 bases, with 17 bases left between them. CDR3 length: 14 amino acids. The germline V gene encodes CDR1 SNHLY and CDR2 FYNNEI.

This clonotype showed up just once. The chain couples TRBV15 to TRBJ1-3, with a tentative D call TRBD1 (6 bases). The germline V and J ends were trimmed by 4 bases and 8 bases, with 21 bases remaining between them. Germline lookup yields CDR1 LNHNV and CDR2 YYDKDF (reference sequence). The CDR3 consists of 16 residues. CDR3 nucleotides: TGTGCCACCAGCAAGATACAGGGAAACTATGGCTACACCATATATTTT. Translating gives CATSKIQGNYGYTIYF.

This sequence joins TRBV7-9 and TRBJ1-2, with 7 bases that match TRBD1. Germline V CDR1 and CDR2: SEHNR, FQNEAQ (reference sequence). V was pared by 5 bases and J by 0 bases, with 12 bases of the junction left unmatched. This CDR3 has 17 residues. This CDR3 is CASSTDRDPLPNYGYTF. The DNA of the CDR3 is TGTGCCAGCAGCACCGACAGGGACCCTCTCCCTAACTATGGCTACACCTTC.

This clonotype has ten or more counts. This chain connects TRBV10-2 to TRBJ2-2; possibly TRBD2 for D (7 bases). The CDR3 runs to 17 residues. The V end lost 7 bases, the J end lost 1 base, and 19 bases lay between the germline ends. CDR1 and CDR2 (germline): WSHSY, SAAADI. The CDR3 is CASTRGKGTLNTGELFF. As DNA, the CDR3 is TGCGCCAGCACGCGGGGGAAAGGGACATTGAACACCGGGGAGCTGTTTTTT.

This clonotype occurred many times. This sequence joins TRBV3-1 and TRBJ2-5; D might be TRBD2 (5 bases). Germline CDR1 is LGHDT and CDR2 is YNNKEL (reference sequence). V lost 1 base and J 5 bases, leaving 17 bases between the germline ends. The CDR3 has 16 amino acids. The CDR3 loop is CASSQVGGRERETQYF. CDR3 sequence (DNA): TGTGCCAGCAGCCAAGTCGGAGGTAGGGAGCGGGAGACCCAGTACTTC.

This clonotype has a count of ten or more. V usage is TRBV24-1 and J usage is TRBJ2-2, with 11 bases aligning to TRBD2. Germline V gene data show CDR1 as KGHDR and CDR2 as SFDVKD. V lost 4 bases and J lost 3; bases outside the gene matches: 3. This CDR3 is built from 16 residues. CDR3 residues: CATSDPGLADTGELFF. Here the CDR3 DNA reads TGTGCCACCAGTGACCCGGGACTAGCGGACACCGGGGAGCTGTTTTTT.

This chain links TRBV10-3 with TRBJ2-2, with TRBD1 identical over 10 bases. The germline V gene has CDR1 ENHRY and CDR2 SYGVKD. Trimming cost V 6 bases and J 7 bases; bases outside gene matches: 11. The CDR3 is 16 residues long. CDR3 nucleotide sequence: TGTGCCATCAGCACAATAGACAGGGGGCAAAGCGGGGAGCTGTTTTTT. It is translated as CAISTIDRGQSGELFF.

This clonotype was counted at least ten times. V and J are TRBV4-1 and TRBJ2-7; D might be TRBD2 (6 bases). The CDR3 length is 15 residues. V gave up 0 bases and J gave up 3 bases, with 12 bases separating them. The germline V gene encodes CDR1 MGHRA and CDR2 YSYEKL. Written as DNA, the CDR3 is TGCGCCAGCAGCCAAGAAGGTCGGGAGAGCTACGAGCAGTACTTC. This translates into CASSQEGRESYEQYF.

The chain joins TRBV29-1 to TRBJ1-5, with D unresolved. V was cut by 5 bases and J by 2 bases, with 7 bases left in between. This CDR3 comprises 12 residues. Germline lookup yields CDR1 SQVTM and CDR2 ANQGSEA. The CDR3 nucleotides read TGCAGCGTTAAAACAGGCAATCAGCCCCAGCATTTT. Its protein product is CSVKTGNQPQHF.

This clonotype was found many times. The rearrangement joins TRBV5-1 to TRBJ2-2, with D possibly matching TRBD2 (5 bases). V was pared by 4 bases and J by 8 bases, with 15 bases between. Germline CDR1 is SGHRS and CDR2 is YFSETQ. The length of the CDR3 is 14 residues. The CDR3 DNA follows: TGCGCCAGCAGCCCACGGGAATCTTCGGGGGAGCTGTTTTTT. Its protein product is CASSPRESSGELFF.

The V call is TRBV20-1, the J call TRBJ2-7, with D tentatively TRBD1 or TRBD2 (6 bases each). The CDR3 is 11 residues long. V was clipped by 4 bases and J by 7 bases, with 11 bases between them. Germline CDR1 reads DFQATT; CDR2 reads SNEGSKA (reference sequence). CDR3 in DNA: TGCAGTGCTATAGAGGGGGGTGAGCAGTACTTC. Its protein is CSAIEGGEQYF.

The chain recombines TRBV9 with TRBJ1-2; no reliable D call. The germline V and J ends were trimmed by 6 bases and 0 bases, with 9 bases remaining between them. Per the germline V gene, CDR1 is SGDLS and CDR2 is YYNGEE. The CDR3 sequence is 13 residues long. CDR3 sequence reads: CASKEGANYGYTF. CDR3 bases: TGTGCCAGCAAGGAGGGAGCTAACTATGGCTACACCTTC. The full variable domain, completed using reference TRBV9 and TRBJ1-2, is DSGVTQTPKHLITATGQRVTLRCSPRSGDLSVYWYQQSLDQGLQFLIQYYNGEERAKGNILERFSAQQFPDLHSELNLSSLELGDSALYFCASKEGANYGYTFGSGTRLTVV.

V and J are TRBV6-5 and TRBJ1-2; D perhaps matches TRBD1 (6 bases). V was pared by 5 bases and J by 4 bases, with 14 bases between. This CDR3 has 14 residues. CDR1 and CDR2 (germline): MNHEY, SVGAGI. CDR3 DNA sequence: TGTGCCAGCAGTAACGAGGGGGGATCCTATGGCTACACCTTC. Its protein product is CASSNEGGSYGYTF.

This clonotype appeared many times. The V gene is TRBV5-1, the J gene TRBJ2-2, with D maybe TRBD1 (6 bases). This CDR3 region has 16 residues. V lost 0 bases and J 0 bases, leaving 9 bases between the germline ends. The germline V gene has CDR1 SGHRS and CDR2 YFSETQ. The CDR3 DNA sequence: TGCGCCAGCAGCTTGGCCGGGACAACGAACACCGGGGAGCTGTTTTTT. It encodes CASSLAGTTNTGELFF. The whole variable domain, filled in from reference TRBV5-1 and TRBJ2-2, reads KAGVTQTPRYLIKTRGQQVTLSCSPISGHRSVSWYQQTPGQGLQFLFEYFSETQRNKGNFPGRFSGRQFSNSRSEMNVSTLELGDSALYLCASSLAGTTNTGELFFGEGSRLTVL.

This clonotype was picked up a small number of times. In nucleotides, the CDR3 is TGTGCCACCCCGACTCCCGGTGGCCTTAGTAACTATGGCTACACCTTC. It specifies CATPTPGGLSNYGYTF. The chain combines TRBV30 with TRBJ1-2; no clear D gene. Trimming cost V 8 bases and J 1 base, with 23 bases left between them. CDR3 length equals 16 residues. Germline values: CDR1 GTSNPN, CDR2 SVGIG (reference sequence).